Listed here are 5 T cell receptor beta chains from one sample, sequenced in a study of T-cell reconstitution after alpha-beta-depleted transplantation in children. A library of TCRbeta sequences, prepared with unique molecular identifiers, was generated. MiXCR was run by TCRdb on the PCR reads, yielding one entry per CDR3 protein. This sample has about 98,000 distinct CDR3 sequences, with about a quarter found just once. The sequences come from PBMCs, collected before TCRalphabeta/CD19-depleted stem cell transplant. These receptors all come from a boy aged 2 to 9 with acute lymphoblastic leukemia, due to receive a stem cell transplant.

The chain employs TRBV5-6 and TRBJ1-2; D not resolved. V lost 2 bases and J 5 bases, leaving 16 bases between the germline ends. Germline CDR1 and CDR2: SGHDT and YYEEEE. CDR3 length equals 15 residues. CDR3 in amino acids: CASSLLGLNEYGYTF. In nucleotides, the CDR3 is TGTGCCAGCAGCTTACTAGGCTTAAATGAGTATGGCTACACCTTC.

This sequence joins TRBV14 and TRBJ2-5, with TRBD2 as a possible D gene (6 bases). V was pared by 1 base and J by 5 bases, with 14 bases between. CDR1 SGHDN and CDR2 FVKESK come from the germline V gene. The CDR3 length is 15 residues. CDR3 protein: CASSQGGPRGETQYF. The CDR3 DNA reads TGTGCCAGCAGCCAAGGGGGACCCCGGGGGGAGACCCAGTACTTC.

The chain is built from TRBV11-3 and TRBJ2-3; TRBD2 is a possible D gene (6 bases). This CDR3 has 16 residues. V was pared by 5 bases and J by 4 bases, with 19 bases between. Per germline, CDR1 SGHNT and CDR2 YENEEA. In nucleotides, the CDR3 is TGTGCCAGCAGCCTAAGCGGAGGGGCCGTTGCAGATACGCAGTATTTT. Translation: CASSLSGGAVADTQYF.

The chain is built from TRBV6-1 and TRBJ2-3; TRBD1 or TRBD2 may be the D gene (6 bases each). The V gene lost 1 base and the J gene lost 4 bases, with 12 bases spanning the gap. The germline CDR1 and CDR2 sequences are MNHNS and SASEGT. CDR3 size: 15 residues. CDR3 amino acids: CASSEGVRGPDTQYF. For the CDR3, the DNA is TGTGCCAGCAGTGAAGGGGTTCGGGGGCCAGATACGCAGTATTTT.

This clonotype was found many times. V usage is TRBV12-3 or TRBV12-4 and J usage is TRBJ1-3; D is unclear. Trimming cost V 6 bases and J 2 bases, with 14 bases left between them. The CDR3 contains 15 residues. CDR3 in amino acids: CASRVFSSTGNTIYF. CDR3 sequence (DNA): TGTGCCAGCAGGGTCTTCTCCTCTACTGGAAACACCATATATTTT.